This TCR beta chain was sequenced during a study of long-term antiretroviral therapy in people with HIV. Study information: Sampling started about a decade before the 2015 immediate-ART recommendation. Overall study results and limits: Samples were collected from the mid-2000s to the late 2010s under possibly less effective ART regimens. Transplant-donor-level diversity was not reached after ART, though diversity increased.

Sequencing relied on immunoSEQ assay v3.0, run at survey level. Assay: immunoSEQ multiplex PCR; the TCRdb copy retains only in-frame clones and omits some. The sample lists roughly 19,000 clones; about 89% were seen once. Prior to DNA extraction, the samples held roughly 1-10 million cryopreserved PBMC. This clone was seen only once. Its antigen is unidentified. Germline V gives CDR1 SGHRS, CDR2 YFSETQ. The CDR3 runs 16 residues. The V and J ends lost 2 bases and 1 base, in that order; junction bases with no gene match: 5. The sequence was obtained from a middle-aged man with HIV. The sample consisted of unsorted PBMCs, taken 0.5 years after starting antiretroviral therapy. The genes are TRBV5-1 and TRBJ2-5, with 10 bases fitting TRBD1. CDR3 bases: TGCGCCAGCAGCTTAACTGGGACAGGGGTCCAAGAGACCCAGTACTTC. Translation gives CASSLTGTGVQETQYF.